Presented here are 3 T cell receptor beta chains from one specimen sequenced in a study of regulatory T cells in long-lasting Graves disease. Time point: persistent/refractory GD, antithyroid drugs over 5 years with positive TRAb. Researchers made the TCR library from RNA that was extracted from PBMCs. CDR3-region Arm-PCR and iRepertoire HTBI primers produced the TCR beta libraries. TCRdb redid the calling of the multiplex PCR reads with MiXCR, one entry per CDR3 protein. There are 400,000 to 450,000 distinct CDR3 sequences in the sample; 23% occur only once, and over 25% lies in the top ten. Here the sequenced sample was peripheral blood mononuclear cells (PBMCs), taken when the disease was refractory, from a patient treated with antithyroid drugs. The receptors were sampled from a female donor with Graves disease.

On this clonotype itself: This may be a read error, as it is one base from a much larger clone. CDR3 loop: CASSEDRNYGYTF. CDR3 in DNA: TGTGCCAGCAGTGAGGACAGAAACTATGGCTACACCTTC. The chain carries TRBV25-1 and TRBJ1-2; D is possibly TRBD1 (6 bases). Trimming removed 3 bases at V and 2 bases at J, with 7 bases between. CDR1 is MGHDK and CDR2 is SYGVNS in the germline V gene. The CDR3 is made up of 13 amino acids.

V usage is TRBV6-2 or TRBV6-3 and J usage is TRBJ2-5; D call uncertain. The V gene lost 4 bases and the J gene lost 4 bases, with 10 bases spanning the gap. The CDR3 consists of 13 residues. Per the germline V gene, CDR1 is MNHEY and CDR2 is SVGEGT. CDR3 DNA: TGTGCCAGCAGTTGTGTTGGCTTAGAGACCCAGTACTTC. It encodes CASSCVGLETQYF.

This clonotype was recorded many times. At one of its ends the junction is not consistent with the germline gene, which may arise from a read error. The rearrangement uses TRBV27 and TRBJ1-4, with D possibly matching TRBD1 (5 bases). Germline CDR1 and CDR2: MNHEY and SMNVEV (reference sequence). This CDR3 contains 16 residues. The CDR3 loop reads CASSLVGGLANEKLFF. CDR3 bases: TGCGCCAGCAGCTTGGTCGGGGGACTCGCTAATGAAAAACTGTTTTTT. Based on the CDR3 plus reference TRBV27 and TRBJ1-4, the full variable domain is EAQVTQNPRYLITVTGKKLTVTCSQNMNHEYMSWYRQDPGLGLRQIYYSMNVEVTDKGDVPEGYKVSRKEKRNFPLILESPSPNQTSLYFCASSLVGGLANEKLFFGSGTQLSVL.